Given below is one TCR beta chain in context. It has no known antigen specificity. Base qualities are not provided; no much larger clone lies one nucleotide away. The entry originates in a study of blood T cell repertoires in COVID-19 (dated by TCRdb to 2019 to 2021). Regarding the study in general: The collaborator samples originated in the United States, Italy and Spain and spanned the acute and convalescent phases of COVID-19. The material from the prospective study consisted of cDNA or gDNA derived from T cells, B-cell-depleted T cells, or PBMCs. Subjects who had been exposed to COVID-19, were actively infected with it, or had recovered from it provided the deeply sampled blood TCRbeta repertoires that made up the dataset. A freely available public database, intended as a resource for researchers studying the immune response to SARS-CoV-2, is where the repertoires were released. The samples were drawn from the first 160 participants of the ongoing ImmuneRACE study and from some 1,300 subjects provided by 6 global collaborators. A de-identified subject ID, COVID-19 status, age in years and sex were almost always included in the sample metadata. Where HLA class I and class II types were available, the types were taken from metadata supplied by the sample provider, not from assay-based typing.

Measured from the cysteine to the phenylalanine, the CDR3 is 16 residues long. Of the read, only the CDR3 DNA is kept; its 48 bases are in frame from base 1. According to the germline V gene, CDR1 reads SGHRS and CDR2 reads YFSETQ. Germline trimming amounts to 4 bases on V and 7 bases on J, with 11 as the count of junction bases outside the gene matches. TCRbeta CDR3 regions were amplified from genomic DNA using the immunoSEQ Assay, a bias-controlled multiplex PCR. Per the authors' processing: Within the assay, amplification of reference gene primers was used to estimate how many nucleated cells each sample contained. To quantify the absolute abundance of each unique TCRbeta CDR3 rearrangement, sequence reads were collapsed and filtered. Productive Simpson clonality was computed per sample as the square root of Simpson's diversity index over productive rearrangements. The immuneACCESS repertoire file appears here via TCRdb, limited to in-frame rearrangements. These files lack a portion of the clones; in checked studies, under half of the deficit traces to unresolved V genes, and the cause of the others is not known. V, J and clone size are those of that table, while D and trimming were read from the DNA. The sample table holds 220,000 or so clones, of which under 90% were seen once. The ten largest clones add up to about 6% of the sample.

Findings and caveats that apply to the study as a whole: The amount of clinical and demographic metadata varied by source and participant and was provided uncurated.

Samples from volunteer blood donors who had recovered from COVID-19 were contributed by a second Seattle source. Each collaborating institution followed its own protocols to collect whole blood in K2EDTA tubes. For TCRbeta analysis, collaborators shipped samples as frozen whole blood, isolated PBMCs, or DNA extracted from either of those sample types. The chain was built from TRBV5-1 and TRBJ2-1; 10 junctional bases match TRBD1. Sequenced material: peripheral blood. The TCR sequence derives from a man in his fifties or sixties who had recovered from COVID-19. The base sequence is TGCGCCAGCAGCCCGAAAACCCGGGACAGGGGTAATGAGCAGTTCTTC. Protein translation: CASSPKTRDRGNEQFF.